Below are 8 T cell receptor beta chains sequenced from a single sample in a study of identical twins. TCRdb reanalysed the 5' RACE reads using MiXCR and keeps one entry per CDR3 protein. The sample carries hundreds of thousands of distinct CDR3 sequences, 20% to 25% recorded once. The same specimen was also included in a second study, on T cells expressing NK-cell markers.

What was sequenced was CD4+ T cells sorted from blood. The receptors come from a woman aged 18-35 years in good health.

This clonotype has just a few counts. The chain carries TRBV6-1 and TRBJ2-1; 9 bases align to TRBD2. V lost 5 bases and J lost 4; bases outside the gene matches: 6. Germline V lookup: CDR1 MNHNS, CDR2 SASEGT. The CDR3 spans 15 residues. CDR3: CASSTTSGYYNEQFF. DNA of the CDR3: TGTGCCAGCAGTACCACTAGCGGGTATTACAATGAGCAGTTCTTC.

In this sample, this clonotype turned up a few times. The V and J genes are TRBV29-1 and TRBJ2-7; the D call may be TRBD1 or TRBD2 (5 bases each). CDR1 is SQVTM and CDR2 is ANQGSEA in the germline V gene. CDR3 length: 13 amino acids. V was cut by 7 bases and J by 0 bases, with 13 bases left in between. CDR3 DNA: TGCAGCGCTCGGGACGGTATCTCCTACGAGCAGTACTTC. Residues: CSARDGISYEQYF.

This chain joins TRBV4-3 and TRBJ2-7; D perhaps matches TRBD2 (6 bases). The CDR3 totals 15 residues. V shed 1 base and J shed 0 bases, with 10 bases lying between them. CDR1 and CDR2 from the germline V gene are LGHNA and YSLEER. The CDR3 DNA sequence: TGCGCCAGCAGCCAAGCGGCTAGCGCCTCCTACGAGCAGTACTTC. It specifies CASSQAASASYEQYF.

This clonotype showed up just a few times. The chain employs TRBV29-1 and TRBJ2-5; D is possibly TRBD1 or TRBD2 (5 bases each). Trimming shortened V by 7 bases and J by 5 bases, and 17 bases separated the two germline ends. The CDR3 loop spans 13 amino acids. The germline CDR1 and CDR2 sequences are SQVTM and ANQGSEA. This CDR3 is CSAPGPLYETQYF. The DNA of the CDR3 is TGCAGCGCCCCGGGACCGCTCTACGAGACCCAGTACTTC.

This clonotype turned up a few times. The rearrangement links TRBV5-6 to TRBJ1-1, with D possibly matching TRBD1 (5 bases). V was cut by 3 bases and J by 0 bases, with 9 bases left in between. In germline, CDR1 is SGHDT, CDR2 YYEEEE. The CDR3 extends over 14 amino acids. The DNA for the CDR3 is TGTGCCAGCAGCTCAGGAGGGGTGAACACTGAAGCTTTCTTT. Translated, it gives CASSSGGVNTEAFF.

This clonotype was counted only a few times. CDR3 nucleotides: TGTGCCAGCAGTTTGACTAGCGGGAGTTCTGGGGCCAACGTCCTGACTTTC. It codes for CASSLTSGSSGANVLTF. The chain is built from TRBV12-3 or TRBV12-4 and TRBJ2-6; 12 bases align to TRBD2. The J segment lost 1 base and the V segment lost 3 bases, leaving 1 base of the junction unmatched. This CDR3 spans 17 amino acids.

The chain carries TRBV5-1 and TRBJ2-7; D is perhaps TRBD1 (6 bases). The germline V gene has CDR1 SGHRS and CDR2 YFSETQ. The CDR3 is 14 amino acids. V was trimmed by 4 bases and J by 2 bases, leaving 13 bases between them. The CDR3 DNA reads TGCGCCAGCAGCCAGAGCGGACAGACCTACGAGCAGTACTTC. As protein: CASSQSGQTYEQYF.

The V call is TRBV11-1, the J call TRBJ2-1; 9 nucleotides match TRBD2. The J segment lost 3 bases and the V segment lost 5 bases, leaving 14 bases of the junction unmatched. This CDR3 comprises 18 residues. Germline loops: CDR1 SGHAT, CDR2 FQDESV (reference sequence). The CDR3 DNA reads TGTGCCAGCAGCGGAACCGTTGGGCTAGCGGGATACTACAATGAGCAGTTCTTC. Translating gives CASSGTVGLAGYYNEQFF.